One and the same sample provided the 10 T cell receptor beta chains below, sequenced in a study of OX40 agonist ivuxolimab in advanced cancers. Some clones are missing from TCRdb's copy, which holds only in-frame ones; the method was immunoSEQ multiplex PCR. The table shows about 82,000 clones, with roughly 90% occurring only once. This specimen consisted of CD4+ or CD8+ T cells sorted from blood, obtained in a trial of the OX40 agonist ivuxolimab. These receptors came from an adult with an advanced solid tumor such as melanoma, head and neck, liver or kidney cancer.

The V gene is TRBV19, the J gene TRBJ2-2; no definite D call. Looked up from germline, CDR1 is LNHDA and CDR2 is SQIVND (reference sequence). This CDR3 spans 14 amino acids. The ends were cut back, 2 bases at V and 4 bases at J, with 8 bases in the middle. DNA for the CDR3: TGTGCCAGTAGTATACTGGACGCCACCGGGGAGCTGTTTTTT. Its translation is CASSILDATGELFF.

This chain joins TRBV7-2 and TRBJ2-7; 12 nucleotides align to TRBD1. CDR1 is SGHTA, CDR2 FQGNSA, per germline. V was pared by 7 bases and J by 6 bases, with 7 bases of the junction left unmatched. CDR3 length equals 14 residues. The CDR3 region has the DNA TGTGCCAGCACCCCGGGACAGGGGGCTCGCGAGCAGTACTTC. It is translated as CASTPGQGAREQYF. The whole variable domain, remainder taken from reference TRBV7-2 and TRBJ2-7, is GAGVSQSPSNKVTEKGKDVELRCDPISGHTALYWYRQSLGQGLEFLIYFQGNSAPDKSGLPSDRFSAERTGGSVSTLTIQRTQQEDSAVYLCASTPGQGAREQYFGPGTRLTVT.

This clone was counted a single time. V usage is TRBV27 and J usage is TRBJ2-3, with D possibly matching TRBD1 (5 bases). Between the trimmed V and J ends, which lost 2 bases and 4 bases, there was a span of 7 bases. The CDR3 has 13 residues. The germline CDR1 and CDR2 sequences are MNHEY and SMNVEV (reference sequence). The CDR3 coding sequence is TGTGCCAGCAGTTTAGCAGGGTCAGATACGCAGTATTTT. Translated: CASSLAGSDTQYF.

This clone came up once. The chain has TRBV5-3 and TRBJ1-5; D uncertain. TRBV5-3 is marked as an open reading frame, function uncertain. V was pared by 0 bases and J by 0 bases, with 19 bases between. The CDR3 covers 19 residues. DNA for the CDR3: TGTGCCAGAAGCTTGGTCGCGGTTTGTCATCCCTATAGCAATCAGCCCCAGCATTTT. This encodes CARSLVAVCHPYSNQPQHF.

The chain carries TRBV18 and TRBJ2-7; D may be TRBD1 (5 bases). V lost 8 bases and J 2 bases, leaving 13 bases between the germline ends. The CDR3 is made up of 13 amino acids. Germline V gene lookup returns CDR1 KGHSH and CDR2 LQKENI. This chain's CDR3 is CASGAGATYEQYF. The CDR3 region has the DNA TGTGCCAGCGGGGCAGGCGCCACCTACGAGCAGTACTTC. Filled out from reference TRBV18 and TRBJ2-7, the complete variable domain reads NAGVMQNPRHLVRRRGQEARLRCSPMKGHSHVYWYRQLPEEGLKFMVYLQKENIIDESGMPKERFSAEFPKEGPSILRIQQVVRGDSAAYFCASGAGATYEQYFGPGTRLTVT.

The J gene is TRBJ1-2, the V gene TRBV6-5; tentatively, D is TRBD1 (5 bases). The germline gives CDR1 MNHEY, CDR2 SVGAGI. The V and J ends lost 6 bases and 4 bases respectively, with 12 bases between them. The CDR3 is made up of 13 amino acids. The chain's CDR3 is CASRDTEAYGYTF. The CDR3 nucleotides are TGTGCCAGCAGGGACACCGAGGCCTATGGCTACACCTTC.

This rearrangement joins TRBV5-1 to TRBJ1-2; TRBD1 agrees at 12 bases. Germline V CDR1 and CDR2: SGHRS, YFSETQ. V lost 4 bases to trimming and J lost 8 bases; unmatched junction nucleotides: 9. The CDR3 runs 15 residues. In DNA, the CDR3 is TGCGCCAGCAGCAGAGCCGGGACAGGGGGCACCGGCTACACCTTC. Residues: CASSRAGTGGTGYTF. The full variable domain, completed using reference TRBV5-1 and TRBJ1-2, is KAGVTQTPRYLIKTRGQQVTLSCSPISGHRSVSWYQQTPGQGLQFLFEYFSETQRNKGNFPGRFSGRQFSNSRSEMNVSTLELGDSALYLCASSRAGTGGTGYTFGSGTRLTVV.

The chain carries TRBV5-6 and TRBJ2-5; 7 bases map to TRBD1. The CDR3 runs 13 residues. Germline-derived CDR1 and CDR2 are SGHDT and YYEEEE. Germline trimming cut 1 base from V and 5 bases from J; bases unmatched to any gene: 2. The CDR3 loop reads CASSLHRGETQYF. The CDR3 nucleotides read TGTGCCAGCAGCTTGCACAGGGGTGAGACCCAGTACTTC.

The chain links TRBV6-5 to TRBJ2-1, with D possibly matching TRBD2 (7 bases). The CDR3 totals 13 residues. The ends were cut back, 6 bases at V and 9 bases at J, with 15 bases in the middle. CDR1 is MNHEY, CDR2 SVGAGI, per germline. This CDR3 is CASSRGGDPEQFF. For the CDR3, the DNA is TGTGCCAGCAGCCGAGGGGGGGATCCTGAGCAGTTCTTC.

V usage is TRBV18 and J usage is TRBJ2-1; D remains unclear. Trimming stripped 5 bases from V and 0 bases from J, with 8 bases between. The CDR3 extends over 14 amino acids. Germline CDR1 is KGHSH and CDR2 is LQKENI. The CDR3 protein is CASSMTSSYNEQFF. The DNA of the CDR3 is TGTGCCAGCTCAATGACAAGCTCCTACAATGAGCAGTTCTTC.